These 9 T cell receptor beta chains were sequenced from one sample in a study of beta chain features in type 1 diabetes. TCRB transcripts that were expressed got sequenced, as all of the isolated RNA had been reverse transcribed. The method was immunoSEQ multiplex PCR; TCRdb's version includes in-frame clones alone and lacks a portion of them. This repertoire shows about 700,000 clones, around an eighth found once; its top ten account for less than 0.025%. Study conclusions and caveats: Researchers report that Type 1 diabetes patients had moderately but significantly shorter TCRB CDR3s across all four CD4+ subsets.

These receptors have no identified antigens. The source material was naive CD4+ T cells from blood. These receptors were taken from a man in his late teens or twenties with type 1 diabetes.

This clone was found a few times. The rearrangement joins TRBV21-1 to TRBJ2-2; the table gives TRBD2 as D, unverified against the DNA. TRBV21-1 is tagged as a pseudogene. This CDR3 has 17 residues. CDR3 in DNA: TGTGCCAGCAGCAAAGACTCTAGAGTTCCGAACACCGGGGAGCTGTTTTTT. This encodes CASSKDSRVPNTGELFF.

V usage is TRBV5-1 and J usage is TRBJ1-1; D gene ambiguous. The germline gives CDR1 SGHRS, CDR2 YFSETQ. This CDR3 region has 15 residues. Trimming took off 0 bases at V and 0 bases at J, with 9 bases between the two ends. The CDR3 DNA follows: TGCGCCAGCAGCTTGGCTGGGCAGTTGAACACTGAAGCTTTCTTT. Translated: CASSLAGQLNTEAFF.

This clone was found a few times. The J gene is TRBJ2-7, the V gene TRBV7-9, with a possible D match to TRBD1 (6 bases). The CDR3 length is 14 residues. Germline CDR1 SEHNR, CDR2 FQNEAQ (reference sequence). Between the trimmed V and J ends, which lost 4 bases and 3 bases, there was a span of 13 bases. In DNA, the CDR3 is TGTGCCAGCAGCTCTCGGACAGAGAGCTACGAGCAGTACTTC. It encodes CASSSRTESYEQYF.

This clone was counted only a few times. The chain links TRBV18 to TRBJ1-2; TRBD1 matches at 10 bases. J lost 8 bases, V lost 3 bases, and 9 bases had no gene match. The CDR3 consists of 15 residues. Per the germline V gene, CDR1 is KGHSH and CDR2 is LQKENI. The CDR3 reads CASSPLGTGAEGYTF. The CDR3 nucleotides read TGTGCCAGCTCACCCCTAGGGACAGGGGCAGAGGGCTACACCTTC.

This clone was observed a handful of times. The chain couples TRBV28 to TRBJ2-2; TRBD1 is a possible D gene (5 bases). Germline CDR1 and CDR2: MDHEN and SYDVKM. Trimming took off 7 bases at V and 0 bases at J, with 9 bases between the two ends. This CDR3 comprises 14 residues. The CDR3 reads CASKAGTNTGELFF. CDR3 in DNA: TGTGCCAGCAAAGCAGGGACGAACACCGGGGAGCTGTTTTTT.

This chain uses TRBV28 with TRBJ2-5; possible D gene TRBD1, 6 bases. Trimming removed 7 bases at V and 5 bases at J, with 17 bases between. The CDR3 loop spans 14 amino acids. Per germline, CDR1 MDHEN and CDR2 SYDVKM. CDR3 sequence (DNA): TGTGCCAGCAACGTACAGGGATCCTGGGAGACCCAGTACTTC. Translating it yields CASNVQGSWETQYF.

The rearrangement uses TRBV2 and TRBJ2-1; TRBD2 agrees at 9 bases. This CDR3 comprises 15 residues. The germline V gene has CDR1 SNHLY and CDR2 FYNNEI. V gave up 4 bases and J gave up 2 bases; unmatched junction bases: 3. CDR3 in amino acids: CASSAIAGAYNEQFF. CDR3 nucleotides: TGTGCCAGCAGTGCTATAGCGGGGGCCTACAATGAGCAGTTCTTC. The whole variable domain, filled in from reference TRBV2 and TRBJ2-1, reads EPEVTQTPSHQVTQMGQEVILRCVPISNHLYFYWYRQILGQKVEFLVSFYNNEISEKSEIFDDQFSVERPDGSNFTLKIRSTKLEDSAMYFCASSAIAGAYNEQFFGPGTRLTVL.

In its sample, this clone was seen a few times. The CDR3 nucleotides are TGTGCCAGCAGAGACCTAGCGGGGGGCTACAATGAGCAGTTCTTC. This codes for CASRDLAGGYNEQFF. J is TRBJ2-1 and V is TRBV2, with 11 nucleotides matching TRBD2. The germline V gene encodes CDR1 SNHLY and CDR2 FYNNEI. The CDR3 runs to 15 residues. Losses at the gene ends were 6 bases for V and 3 bases for J; bases not matched to a gene: 4.

The table lists this clone with a few counts. In nucleotides, the CDR3 is TGTGCCAGCAGCGAAAGGCTCCAGAATTCACCCCTCCACTTT. As protein: CASSERLQNSPLHF. The J gene is TRBJ1-6, the V gene TRBV6-5, with D unresolved. V lost 6 bases, J lost 7 bases, and 13 bases lay in between. This CDR3 is 14 amino acids long. Germline V gives CDR1 MNHEY, CDR2 SVGAGI.